These 32 T cell receptor beta chains came from one sample sequenced in a study of beta chain features in type 1 diabetes. The study reverse transcribed the entire isolated RNA, so it sequenced expressed TCRB transcripts. The protocol was immunoSEQ multiplex PCR, while the TCRdb copy is restricted to in-frame clones and leaves out a portion. The sample has fewer than 25,000 clones, 50% seen once. Specimen: stem cell memory CD4+ T cells from blood. These receptor sequences come from a man between 18 and 35 years old in good health.

The rearrangement joins TRBV20-1 to TRBJ2-1; TRBD2 might be the D (5 bases). There are 11 residues in the CDR3. Germline assignment: CDR1 DFQATT and CDR2 SNEGSKA (reference sequence). The V and J ends lost 3 bases and 9 bases respectively, with 9 bases between them. DNA for the CDR3: TGCAGTGCTAGTCGTAGCGTTGAGCAGTTCTTC. Its translation is CSASRSVEQFF.

This chain links TRBV18 with TRBJ1-2, with no clear D. The CDR3 spans 15 residues. V lost 1 base to trimming and J lost 5 bases, with 14 bases between them. CDR1 KGHSH and CDR2 LQKENI come from the germline V gene. The CDR3 spells CASSPRTGTTYGYTF. The CDR3 DNA follows: TGTGCCAGCTCACCACGGACTGGCACCACATATGGCTACACCTTC.

This chain connects TRBV28 to TRBJ2-1, with 7 bases matching TRBD2. The CDR3 totals 15 residues. V lost 5 bases and J lost 5; bases outside the gene matches: 9. CDR1 is MDHEN, CDR2 SYDVKM, per germline. The CDR3 loop is CASSPAGTNDNEQFF. The CDR3 nucleotides read TGTGCCAGCAGTCCTGCTGGGACTAACGACAATGAGCAGTTCTTC.

The chain employs TRBV6-6 and TRBJ1-2, with a weak D call TRBD1 (5 bases). With 2 bases removed from V and 0 bases from J, the gap between germline ends came to 7 bases. Germline CDR1 MNHNY, CDR2 SVGAGI (reference sequence). The CDR3 has 14 residues. The DNA of the CDR3 is TGTGCCAGCAGTTACGACAGACCTAACTATGGCTACACCTTC. This sequence encodes CASSYDRPNYGYTF.

V gene TRBV15 combines with J gene TRBJ2-7; 9 bases match TRBD2. V dropped 0 bases and J dropped 4; count of bases not matched to a gene: 4. Germline V gene sequence: CDR1 LNHNV, CDR2 YYDKDF (reference sequence). There are 15 residues in the CDR3. CDR3 nucleotides: TGTGCCACCAGCAGAGATCCGACTAGCGGTTACGAGCAGTACTTC. Translation gives CATSRDPTSGYEQYF.

This clone was seen just once. V gene TRBV6-1 combines with J gene TRBJ1-6; a weak D match, TRBD1 (6 bases). V was clipped by 7 bases and J by 8 bases, with 12 bases between them. The CDR3 totals 13 residues. Per the germline V gene, CDR1 is MNHNS and CDR2 is SASEGT. The CDR3 is CASIRGGDSPLHF. CDR3 bases: TGTGCCAGCATCAGGGGAGGGGATTCACCCCTCCACTTT.

This clone occurred a few times. This sequence joins TRBV10-3 and TRBJ2-3; 7 positions match TRBD2. Germline V gives CDR1 ENHRY, CDR2 SYGVKD. The CDR3 runs to 15 residues. Trimming took 8 bases from V and 1 from J; bases not matched to a gene: 9. CDR3 nucleotide sequence: TGTGCCATCTCTAACCGGGGAGGGGGCACAGATACGCAGTATTTT. Translating gives CAISNRGGGTDTQYF.

The V and J genes are TRBV6-5 and TRBJ2-7; a possible D gene is TRBD1 (5 bases). The CDR3 has 14 amino acids. V was trimmed by 4 bases and J by 2 bases, leaving 12 bases between them. Germline V gives CDR1 MNHEY, CDR2 SVGAGI. CDR3 in amino acids: CASSLATAAYEQYF. The CDR3 coding sequence is TGTGCCAGCAGTTTGGCGACAGCCGCCTACGAGCAGTACTTC.

This chain links TRBV18 with TRBJ2-7, with 14 bases fitting TRBD2. J lost 7 bases, V lost 1 base, and 6 bases had no gene match. Per the germline V gene, CDR1 is KGHSH and CDR2 is LQKENI. The CDR3 is 16 residues long. CDR3 in DNA: TGTGCCAGCTCACCACGGACTAGCGGGGGGAGCCTGGAGCAGTACTTC. Translation gives CASSPRTSGGSLEQYF.

The J gene is TRBJ2-7, the V gene TRBV19, with 9 bases aligning to TRBD1. CDR3 size: 16 residues. The V gene's germline CDR1 is LNHDA and CDR2 SQIVND (reference sequence). The V segment lost 1 base and the J segment 3 bases; nucleotides outside the gene matches: 7. The chain's CDR3 is CASSIALGQGFYEQYF. In DNA form, the CDR3 reads TGTGCCAGTAGTATAGCCCTGGGACAGGGTTTCTACGAGCAGTACTTC. Filled out from reference TRBV19 and TRBJ2-7, the complete variable domain reads DGGITQSPKYLFRKEGQNVTLSCEQNLNHDAMYWYRQDPGQGLRLIYYSQIVNDFQKGDIAEGYSVSREKKESFPLTVTSAQKNPTAFYLCASSIALGQGFYEQYFGPGTRLTVT.

This clone appeared a few times. The CDR3 bases are TGTGCCAGCAGCTTATTACCAGGATCCACCGGGGAGCTGTTTTTT. Translation gives CASSLLPGSTGELFF. The chain couples TRBV7-2 to TRBJ2-2; the D is unclear. The length of the CDR3 is 15 residues. Germline loops: CDR1 SGHTA, CDR2 FQGNSA. With 2 bases removed from V and 4 bases from J, the gap between germline ends came to 11 bases.

V is TRBV4-3 and J is TRBJ2-5; no definite D call. Per the germline V gene, CDR1 is LGHNA and CDR2 is YSLEER. Trimming left V 1 base short and J 2 bases short, with 5 bases between. The CDR3 extends over 13 amino acids. In nucleotides, the CDR3 is TGCGCCAGCAGCCAAGTCCGGCAAGAGACCCAGTACTTC. Translating it yields CASSQVRQETQYF.

This clone was counted only a few times. The chain is built from TRBV28 and TRBJ1-6; D may be TRBD1 (6 bases). The CDR3 sequence is 16 residues long. V dropped 6 bases and J dropped 6 bases, with 18 bases sitting between them. CDR1 is MDHEN, CDR2 SYDVKM, per germline. The CDR3 nucleotides read TGTGCCAGCAGCAAAGTGACAGGTTTGGGTAATTCACCCCTCCACTTT. It yields the protein CASSKVTGLGNSPLHF.

This rearrangement joins TRBV9 to TRBJ2-3; no reliable D call. V lost 3 bases, J lost 0 bases, and 8 bases lay in between. In germline, CDR1 is SGDLS, CDR2 YYNGEE. There are 14 residues in the CDR3. The CDR3 sequence: CASSAPSSTDTQYF. As DNA, the CDR3 is TGTGCCAGCAGCGCCCCGTCGAGCACAGATACGCAGTATTTT.

This clone was seen only a few times. The rearrangement links TRBV6-1 to TRBJ2-1, with 7 positions matching TRBD2. This CDR3 is 14 amino acids long. The V gene's germline CDR1 is MNHNS and CDR2 SASEGT. V dropped 4 bases and J dropped 6; count of bases not matched to a gene: 6. The CDR3 sequence is CASSARGGINEQFF. CDR3 sequence (DNA): TGTGCCAGCAGTGCCCGCGGGGGAATCAATGAGCAGTTCTTC.

This clone was observed a handful of times. This chain uses TRBV21-1 with TRBJ2-4; the DNA was not compared with TRBD1, the D call given in the table. TRBV21-1 is recorded as a pseudogene. This CDR3 contains 18 residues. CDR3 protein: CASSNGGSADRFKNIQYF. Here the CDR3 DNA reads TGTGCCAGCAGCAATGGGGGCTCCGCGGACAGATTCAAAAACATTCAGTACTTC.

V gene TRBV25-1 combines with J gene TRBJ2-2, with 13 bases lining up with TRBD2. The CDR3 sequence is 15 residues long. Germline-derived CDR1 and CDR2 are MGHDK and SYGVNS. V trimming: 6 bases; J trimming: 4 bases; junction bases outside the gene matches: 2. The CDR3 bases are TGTGCCAGCAGAACTAGCGGGAGGGCCACCGGGGAGCTGTTTTTT. Protein product: CASRTSGRATGELFF.

This clone was detected a few times. The V and J genes are TRBV6-6 and TRBJ2-5; 9 bases are a match to TRBD1. Germline V gene sequence: CDR1 MNHNY, CDR2 SVGAGI (reference sequence). This CDR3 has 14 residues. The junction had 5 bases not matched to a gene; V was cut back by 4 bases and J by 5 bases. The CDR3 DNA sequence: TGTGCCAGCAGTTGGGGACAGGGTATGGAGACCCAGTACTTC. This translates into CASSWGQGMETQYF.

The chain employs TRBV6-5 and TRBJ2-5; 11 bases line up with TRBD2. Germline V gene data show CDR1 as MNHEY and CDR2 as SVGAGI. J lost 3 bases, V lost 0 bases, and 3 bases had no gene match. The CDR3 consists of 16 residues. The CDR3 spells CASSYSTLAGEETQYF. CDR3 DNA sequence: TGTGCCAGCAGTTACTCGACACTAGCGGGAGAAGAGACCCAGTACTTC.

This clone was found a few times. V usage is TRBV4-2 and J usage is TRBJ1-2; D is ambiguous. There are 15 residues in the CDR3. Looked up from germline, CDR1 is LGHNA and CDR2 is YNFKEQ. Trimming cost V 0 bases and J 4 bases, with 12 bases left between them. The CDR3: CASSQEVTAPYGYTF. CDR3 nucleotides: TGTGCCAGCAGCCAAGAGGTCACAGCACCCTATGGCTACACCTTC.

The CDR3 coding sequence is TGCGCCAGCAGCCTTCTAGAGGGGGTCGGCAATCAGCCCCAGCATTTT. Amino acids: CASSLLEGVGNQPQHF. J is TRBJ1-5 and V is TRBV4-1; tentatively, D is TRBD1 (6 bases). The germline gives CDR1 MGHRA, CDR2 YSYEKL. This CDR3 contains 16 residues. The V end was cut by 4 bases, the J end by 2 bases, with 15 bases between.

The gene calls are TRBV5-1 and TRBJ1-1; D remains ambiguous. This CDR3 region has 13 residues. Germline values: CDR1 SGHRS, CDR2 YFSETQ. V lost 6 bases and J 2 bases, leaving 11 bases between the germline ends. CDR3: CASTQDSNTEAFF. The DNA for the CDR3 is TGCGCCAGCACCCAGGACTCCAACACTGAAGCTTTCTTT. Using reference TRBV5-1 and TRBJ1-1 for the parts outside the CDR3, the full variable domain is KAGVTQTPRYLIKTRGQQVTLSCSPISGHRSVSWYQQTPGQGLQFLFEYFSETQRNKGNFPGRFSGRQFSNSRSEMNVSTLELGDSALYLCASTQDSNTEAFFGQGTRLTVV.

Worth noting for this clone: In the same sample, other DNA sequences code for this CDR3. Written as DNA, the CDR3 is TGTGCCAGCTCAACCTCCTATAGCGGGTACAATGAGCAGTTCTTC. Residues: CASSTSYSGYNEQFF. The chain joins TRBV18 to TRBJ2-1; 7 bases fit TRBD2. From germline, CDR1 is KGHSH and CDR2 LQKENI. The V and J ends lost 5 bases and 4 bases, in that order; junction bases with no gene match: 8. The CDR3 is made up of 15 amino acids.

The V and J genes are TRBV5-1 and TRBJ2-1, with D tentatively TRBD2 (5 bases). CDR3 length equals 15 residues. Germline CDR1 SGHRS, CDR2 YFSETQ. With 4 bases removed from V and 5 bases from J, the gap between germline ends came to 16 bases. The chain's CDR3 is CASSPTGTRNNEQFF. As DNA, the CDR3 is TGCGCCAGCAGCCCGACGGGAACCCGAAACAATGAGCAGTTCTTC.

The chain recombines TRBV6-5 with TRBJ1-1; no clear D gene. The CDR3 contains 14 residues. Trimming pared 0 bases from V and 5 bases from J, leaving 10 bases between. CDR1 is MNHEY, CDR2 SVGAGI, per germline. As DNA, the CDR3 is TGTGCCAGCAGTTACTCCTCGGGGAGAACTGAAGCTTTCTTT. This codes for CASSYSSGRTEAFF.

This clone occurred a few times. The chain carries TRBV7-2 and TRBJ2-4; D is ambiguous. The CDR3 contains 16 residues. Per germline, CDR1 SGHTA and CDR2 FQGNSA. Trimming pared 1 base from V and 0 bases from J, leaving 10 bases between. CDR3 amino acids: CASSLVLGLAKNIQYF. The CDR3, as DNA: TGTGCCAGCAGCTTAGTTCTGGGCCTAGCCAAAAACATTCAGTACTTC.

The CDR3 DNA reads TGTGCCAGCTGGGACAGGGGGCGCGGTAACTATGGCTACACCTTC. It is translated as CASWDRGRGNYGYTF. The gene calls are TRBV27 and TRBJ1-2, with 12 positions matching TRBD1. Germline assignment: CDR1 MNHEY and CDR2 SMNVEV (reference sequence). Trimming removed 8 bases from V and 1 base from J; junction bases left unmatched: 5. The CDR3 loop spans 15 amino acids.

The chain joins TRBV9 to TRBJ1-1; D is undetermined. The CDR3 covers 15 residues. Trimming pared 4 bases from V and 6 bases from J, leaving 19 bases between. The germline gives CDR1 SGDLS, CDR2 YYNGEE. CDR3 sequence reads: CASSPRTAGSAEAFF. The CDR3, as DNA: TGTGCCAGCAGCCCCAGGACCGCGGGATCGGCTGAAGCTTTCTTT.

This sequence joins TRBV11-2 and TRBJ2-5, with a tentative D call TRBD1 (6 bases). Near its end, the DNA agrees better with TRBJ2-7, so the J call may be wrong. Germline assignment: CDR1 SGHAT and CDR2 FQNNGV. This CDR3 comprises 17 residues. The DNA for the CDR3 is TGTGCCAGCAGCTTAGATGGTCCAGGACAGATATTTTACGAGCAGTACTTC. It encodes CASSLDGPGQIFYEQYF.

This clone was picked up a small number of times. V usage is TRBV28 and J usage is TRBJ1-4, with 7 bases identical to TRBD1. The germline CDR1 and CDR2 sequences are MDHEN and SYDVKM. The CDR3 contains 14 residues. V lost 4 bases to trimming and J lost 8 bases; unmatched junction nucleotides: 7. The CDR3 is CASSYPGQREKLFF. As DNA, the CDR3 is TGTGCCAGCAGTTATCCGGGACAGCGGGAAAAACTGTTTTTT.

This clone was counted between two and nine times. The chain uses TRBV11-1 and TRBJ1-1; possible D gene TRBD1, 6 bases. Germline V gene data show CDR1 as SGHAT and CDR2 as FQDESV (reference sequence). The germline V and J ends were trimmed by 6 bases and 3 bases, with 14 bases remaining between them. The CDR3 sequence is 14 residues long. The CDR3 here is CASRSGARDTEAFF. DNA of the CDR3: TGTGCCAGCAGGTCAGGGGCCCGGGACACTGAAGCTTTCTTT.

V usage is TRBV19 and J usage is TRBJ1-5; 8 positions match TRBD1. CDR3 length: 16 residues. Germline V gives CDR1 LNHDA, CDR2 SQIVND (reference sequence). V was clipped by 8 bases and J by 0 bases; unmatched bases: 9. The CDR3 DNA follows: TGTGCCAGTTGCAACAGGGGGGTGTATAGCAATCAGCCCCAGCATTTT. Its translation is CASCNRGVYSNQPQHF. Full variable domain (outside the CDR3, taken from reference TRBV19 and TRBJ1-5): DGGITQSPKYLFRKEGQNVTLSCEQNLNHDAMYWYRQDPGQGLRLIYYSQIVNDFQKGDIAEGYSVSREKKESFPLTVTSAQKNPTAFYLCASCNRGVYSNQPQHFGDGTRLSIL.